These 10 T cell receptor beta chains were all obtained from the same sample, sequenced in a study of blood T cells in healthy people across ages (dated by TCRdb to the mid-2010s). Libraries came from 5' RACE. The reads were generated on an Illumina HiSeq 2500. A second PCR of about 7 to 12 cycles was run with a J-beta primer mix and a sample-barcoded 5' primer. TCRdb itself trimmed the public reads at Q25 with fastp, ran MiXCR and retained productive beta chains. Every entry covers one CDR3 protein and lists the most common genes and DNA from its rows. In all, the sample holds more than 900,000 distinct CDR3 sequences, and 25% of those were seen once. Around 0.75% of the sample goes to the ten largest clones. The same specimen was also included in a second study, on T cells of mothers and their children.

Sequencing used blood. These receptors were obtained from a girl under 10 years old in good health.

The table lists this clonotype with many counts. V gene TRBV11-2 combines with J gene TRBJ2-5, with 8 positions matching TRBD1. The CDR3 contains 15 residues. V was pared by 2 bases and J by 5 bases, with 7 bases of the junction left unmatched. CDR1 SGHAT and CDR2 FQNNGV come from the germline V gene. The CDR3 coding sequence is TGTGCCAGCAGCTTAACAGGGGGAGGTGGGGAGACCCAGTACTTC. It codes for CASSLTGGGGETQYF.

J is TRBJ2-5 and V is TRBV28, with 16 bases lining up with TRBD2. The ends lost 6 bases at V and 5 bases at J; junction bases unmatched: 3. The CDR3 is 15 residues long. CDR1 is MDHEN and CDR2 is SYDVKM in the germline V gene. The CDR3 region has the DNA TGTGCCAGCAGATGGGGACTAGCGGGGGGGGAGACCCAGTACTTC. This translates into CASRWGLAGGETQYF.

This clonotype was seen only a few times. This chain links TRBV20-1 with TRBJ2-7; 13 nucleotides line up with TRBD2. Germline assignment: CDR1 DFQATT and CDR2 SNEGSKA (reference sequence). With 3 bases clipped from V and 3 bases from J, the junction kept 11 bases outside the gene matches. The CDR3 contains 17 residues. CDR3 region: CSARETHGTSGNYEQYF. CDR3 DNA sequence: TGCAGTGCTAGGGAAACCCACGGGACTAGCGGGAACTACGAGCAGTACTTC.

The rearrangement uses TRBV21-1 and TRBJ2-7; whether TRBD1, the table's D call, matches the DNA was not checked. TRBV21-1 is annotated as a pseudogene. The CDR3 consists of 14 residues. CDR3 loop: CAEPGVWSPSEQYF. The CDR3 DNA sequence: TGTGCCGAACCGGGGGTGTGGTCCCCCAGCGAGCAGTACTTC.

This clonotype has a handful of counts. The chain uses TRBV11-3 and TRBJ2-1; no clear D. The DNA matches TRBJ2-5 better at its end, which makes the J call doubtful. This CDR3 has 13 amino acids. From germline, CDR1 is SGHNT and CDR2 YENEEA. This CDR3 reads CASSFNTQETQYF. In DNA, the CDR3 is TGTGCCAGCAGCTTTAACACCCAAGAGACCCAGTACTTC.

The rearrangement links TRBV6-2 or TRBV6-3 to TRBJ2-3; 7 positions agree with TRBD2. There are 16 residues in the CDR3. The J segment lost 2 bases and the V segment lost 2 bases, leaving 7 bases of the junction unmatched. Looked up from germline, CDR1 is MNHEY and CDR2 is SVGEGT. As DNA, the CDR3 is TGTGCCAGCAGTTACAGCCCTAGCGGCTACACAGATACGCAGTATTTT. Translated: CASSYSPSGYTDTQYF.

The rearrangement links TRBV5-1 to TRBJ2-1; D ambiguous. This CDR3 has 14 residues. Looked up from germline, CDR1 is SGHRS and CDR2 is YFSETQ. Trimming removed 2 bases at V and 7 bases at J, with 13 bases between. The CDR3 reads CASSFSSAQNEQFF. As DNA, the CDR3 is TGCGCCAGCAGCTTTTCCAGCGCCCAAAATGAGCAGTTCTTC.

Only a few counts were recorded for this clonotype. The chain has TRBV19 and TRBJ2-5, with 10 bases fitting TRBD1. The CDR3 covers 15 residues. Looked up from germline, CDR1 is LNHDA and CDR2 is SQIVND (reference sequence). The J segment lost 5 bases and the V segment lost 6 bases, leaving 9 bases of the junction unmatched. CDR3 residues: CASRAGTGEIETQYF. The CDR3 nucleotides are TGTGCCAGTAGGGCCGGGACAGGGGAAATTGAGACCCAGTACTTC.

This clonotype was observed a handful of times. V is TRBV4-2 and J is TRBJ2-1; D uncertain. The V gene lost 0 bases and the J gene lost 9 bases, with 15 bases spanning the gap. CDR3 length: 15 amino acids. The germline gives CDR1 LGHNA, CDR2 YNFKEQ. CDR3 DNA sequence: TGTGCCAGCAGCCAAGATATTAATTTTGCGCTTGAGCAGTTCTTC. Protein sequence: CASSQDINFALEQFF.

The chain couples TRBV2 to TRBJ2-5, with a possible D match to TRBD2 (6 bases). The germline V gene encodes CDR1 SNHLY and CDR2 FYNNEI. The CDR3 has 13 amino acids. Deletions cut 6 bases from V and 6 bases from J, with 14 bases between. CDR3 nucleotide sequence: TGTGCCAGCAGGGGGGGACCCGTTCAGACCCAGTACTTC. It is translated as CASRGGPVQTQYF.